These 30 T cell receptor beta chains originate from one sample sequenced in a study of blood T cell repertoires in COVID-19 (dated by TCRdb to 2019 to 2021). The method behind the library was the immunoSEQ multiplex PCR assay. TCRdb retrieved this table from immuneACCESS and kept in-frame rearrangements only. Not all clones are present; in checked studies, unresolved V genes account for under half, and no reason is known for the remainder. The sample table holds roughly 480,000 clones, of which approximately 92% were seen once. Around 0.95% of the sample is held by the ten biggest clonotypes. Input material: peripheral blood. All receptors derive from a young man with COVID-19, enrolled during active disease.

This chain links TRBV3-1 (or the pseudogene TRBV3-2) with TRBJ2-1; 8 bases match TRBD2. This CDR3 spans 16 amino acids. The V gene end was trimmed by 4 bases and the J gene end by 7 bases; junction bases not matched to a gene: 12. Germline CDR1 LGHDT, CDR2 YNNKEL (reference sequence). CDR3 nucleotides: TGTGCCAGCAGCCGATATAGCGGGGTGAGTGTTAATGAGCAGTTCTTC. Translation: CASSRYSGVSVNEQFF.

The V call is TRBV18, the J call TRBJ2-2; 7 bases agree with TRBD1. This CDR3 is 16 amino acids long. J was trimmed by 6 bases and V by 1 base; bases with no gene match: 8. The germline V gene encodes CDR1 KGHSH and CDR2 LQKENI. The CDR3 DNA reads TGTGCCAGCTCACCACGGGTAGGGGGCGCCGCCGGGGAGCTGTTTTTT. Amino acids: CASSPRVGGAAGELFF.

CDR3 nucleotides: TGTGCCAGCAGCCAAGATCGTTCGAGGACAGGGTCTGGGGCCAACGTCCTGACTTTC. Translation: CASSQDRSRTGSGANVLTF. V usage is TRBV3-1 (or the pseudogene TRBV3-2) and J usage is TRBJ2-6; the match to TRBD1 covers 8 bases. Germline CDR1 and CDR2: LGHDT and YNNKEL (reference sequence). After removal of 0 bases from V and 1 base from J, the junction contained 8 bases not matched to a gene. The CDR3 has 19 residues.

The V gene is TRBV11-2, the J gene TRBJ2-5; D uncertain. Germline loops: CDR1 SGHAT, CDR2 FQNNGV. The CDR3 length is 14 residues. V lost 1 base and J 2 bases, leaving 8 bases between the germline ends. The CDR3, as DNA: TGTGCCAGCAGCTTAGGCGCGGAGCAAGAGACCCAGTACTTC. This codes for CASSLGAEQETQYF. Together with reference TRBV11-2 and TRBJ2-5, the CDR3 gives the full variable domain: EAGVAQSPRYKIIEKRQSVAFWCNPISGHATLYWYQQILGQGPKLLIQFQNNGVVDDSQLPKDRFSAERLKGVDSTLKIQPAKLEDSAVYLCASSLGAEQETQYFGPGTRLLVL.

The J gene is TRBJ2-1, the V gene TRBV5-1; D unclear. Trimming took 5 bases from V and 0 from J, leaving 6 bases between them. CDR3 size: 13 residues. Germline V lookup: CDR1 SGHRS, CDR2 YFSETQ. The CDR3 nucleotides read TGCGCCAGCAGGGCTAGCTCCTACAATGAGCAGTTCTTC. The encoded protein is CASRASSYNEQFF.

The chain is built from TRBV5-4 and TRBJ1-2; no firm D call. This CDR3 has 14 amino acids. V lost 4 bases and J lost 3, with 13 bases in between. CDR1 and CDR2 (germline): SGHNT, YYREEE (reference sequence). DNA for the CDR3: TGTGCCAGCAGCACCCGCGGATTAGACTATGGCTACACCTTC. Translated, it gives CASSTRGLDYGYTF.

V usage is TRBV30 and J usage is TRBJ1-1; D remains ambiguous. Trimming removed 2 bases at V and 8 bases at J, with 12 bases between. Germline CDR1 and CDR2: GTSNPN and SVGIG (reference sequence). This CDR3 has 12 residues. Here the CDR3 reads CAWSYSGYEAFF. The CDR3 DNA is TGTGCCTGGAGTTATTCGGGTTACGAAGCTTTCTTT.

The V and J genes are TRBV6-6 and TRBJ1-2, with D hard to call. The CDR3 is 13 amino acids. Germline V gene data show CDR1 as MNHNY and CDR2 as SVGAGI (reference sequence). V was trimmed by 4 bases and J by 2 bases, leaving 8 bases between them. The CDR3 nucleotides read TGTGCCAGCAGTTTGAACAGAAACTATGGCTACACCTTC. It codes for CASSLNRNYGYTF.

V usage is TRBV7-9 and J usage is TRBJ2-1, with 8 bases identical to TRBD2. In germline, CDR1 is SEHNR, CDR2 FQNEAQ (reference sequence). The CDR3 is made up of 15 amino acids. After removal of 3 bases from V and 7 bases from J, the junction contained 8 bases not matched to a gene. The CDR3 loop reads CASSFGSGISNEQFF. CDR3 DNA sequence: TGTGCCAGCAGCTTCGGTAGCGGGATTTCGAATGAGCAGTTCTTC.

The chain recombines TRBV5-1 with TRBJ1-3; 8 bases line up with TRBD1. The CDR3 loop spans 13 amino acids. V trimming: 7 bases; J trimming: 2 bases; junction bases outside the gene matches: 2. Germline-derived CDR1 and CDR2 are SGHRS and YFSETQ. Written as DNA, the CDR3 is TGCGCCAGCTCGGACAGGGCTGGAAACACCATATATTTT. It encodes CASSDRAGNTIYF.

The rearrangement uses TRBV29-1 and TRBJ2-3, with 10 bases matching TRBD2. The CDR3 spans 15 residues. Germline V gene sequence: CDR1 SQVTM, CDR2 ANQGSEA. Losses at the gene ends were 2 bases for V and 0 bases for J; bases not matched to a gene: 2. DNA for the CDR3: TGCAGCGTTGAAAAGCGGGGGGGAAGCACAGATACGCAGTATTTT. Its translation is CSVEKRGGSTDTQYF.

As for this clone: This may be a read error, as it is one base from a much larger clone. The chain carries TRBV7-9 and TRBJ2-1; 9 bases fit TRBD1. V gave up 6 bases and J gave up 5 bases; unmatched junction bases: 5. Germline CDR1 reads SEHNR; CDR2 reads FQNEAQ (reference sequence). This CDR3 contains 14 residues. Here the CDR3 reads CASSPGQGHNEQFF. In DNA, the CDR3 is TGTGCCAGCAGTCCGGGACAGGGCCACAATGAGCAGTTCTTC. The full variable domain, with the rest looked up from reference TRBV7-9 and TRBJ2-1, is DTGVSQNPRHKITKRGQNVTFRCDPISEHNRLYWYRQTLGQGPEFLTYFQNEAQLEKSRLLSDRFSAERPKGSFSTLEIQRTEQGDSAMYLCASSPGQGHNEQFFGPGTRLTVL.

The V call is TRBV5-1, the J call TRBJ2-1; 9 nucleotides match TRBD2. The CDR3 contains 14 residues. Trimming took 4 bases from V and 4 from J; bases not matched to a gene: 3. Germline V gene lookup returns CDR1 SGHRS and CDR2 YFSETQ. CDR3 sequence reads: CASSPAGGYNEQFF. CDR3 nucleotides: TGCGCCAGCAGCCCAGCGGGGGGTTACAATGAGCAGTTCTTC. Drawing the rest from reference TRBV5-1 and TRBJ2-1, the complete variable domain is KAGVTQTPRYLIKTRGQQVTLSCSPISGHRSVSWYQQTPGQGLQFLFEYFSETQRNKGNFPGRFSGRQFSNSRSEMNVSTLELGDSALYLCASSPAGGYNEQFFGPGTRLTVL.

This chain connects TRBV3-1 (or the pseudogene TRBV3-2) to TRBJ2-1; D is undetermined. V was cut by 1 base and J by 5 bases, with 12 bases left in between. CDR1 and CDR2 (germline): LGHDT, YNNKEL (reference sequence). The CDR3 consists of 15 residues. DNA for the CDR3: TGTGCCAGCAGCCAAGTTACGATAGGAGACAATGAGCAGTTCTTC. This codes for CASSQVTIGDNEQFF.

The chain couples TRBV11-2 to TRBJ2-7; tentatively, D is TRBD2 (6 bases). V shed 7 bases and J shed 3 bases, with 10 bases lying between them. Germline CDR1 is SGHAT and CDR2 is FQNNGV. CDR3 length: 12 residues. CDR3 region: CASTMGGYEQYF. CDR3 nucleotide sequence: TGTGCCAGCACCATGGGAGGCTACGAGCAGTACTTC.

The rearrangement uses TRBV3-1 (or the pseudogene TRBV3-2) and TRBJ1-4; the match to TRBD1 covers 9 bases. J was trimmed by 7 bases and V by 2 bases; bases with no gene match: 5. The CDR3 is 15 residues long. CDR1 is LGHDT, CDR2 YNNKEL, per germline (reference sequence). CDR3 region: CASSQKTGGSEKLFF. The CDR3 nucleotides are TGTGCCAGCAGCCAAAAGACAGGGGGTAGTGAAAAACTGTTTTTT.

The CDR3 DNA sequence: TGTGCCTGGAGAGGACCTCGAGGGACAGGGCAAGAGACCCAGTACTTC. Amino acid sequence: CAWRGPRGTGQETQYF. This chain joins TRBV30 and TRBJ2-5, with 9 positions matching TRBD1. Germline V gene sequence: CDR1 GTSNPN, CDR2 SVGIG (reference sequence). This CDR3 has 16 residues. With V trimmed by 3 bases and J by 2 bases, 10 bases remained unmatched.

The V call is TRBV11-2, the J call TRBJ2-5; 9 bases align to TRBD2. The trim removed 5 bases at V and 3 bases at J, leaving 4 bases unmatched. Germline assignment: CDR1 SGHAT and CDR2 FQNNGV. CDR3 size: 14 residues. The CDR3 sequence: CASSDKRGEETQYF. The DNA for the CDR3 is TGTGCCAGCAGCGACAAGCGGGGGGAAGAGACCCAGTACTTC. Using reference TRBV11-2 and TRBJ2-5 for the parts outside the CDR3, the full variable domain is EAGVAQSPRYKIIEKRQSVAFWCNPISGHATLYWYQQILGQGPKLLIQFQNNGVVDDSQLPKDRFSAERLKGVDSTLKIQPAKLEDSAVYLCASSDKRGEETQYFGPGTRLLVL.

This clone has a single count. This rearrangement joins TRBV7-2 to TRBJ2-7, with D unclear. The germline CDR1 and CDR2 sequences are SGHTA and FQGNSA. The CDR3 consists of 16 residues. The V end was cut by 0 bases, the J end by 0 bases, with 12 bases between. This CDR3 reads CASSLAFRVTSYEQYF. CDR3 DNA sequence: TGTGCCAGCAGCTTAGCCTTCCGGGTTACCTCCTACGAGCAGTACTTC.

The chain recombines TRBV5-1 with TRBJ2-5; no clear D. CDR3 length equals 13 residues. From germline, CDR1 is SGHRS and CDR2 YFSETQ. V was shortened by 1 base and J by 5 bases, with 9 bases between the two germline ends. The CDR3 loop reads CASSLWASETQYF. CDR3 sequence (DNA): TGCGCCAGCAGCTTGTGGGCAAGTGAGACCCAGTACTTC.

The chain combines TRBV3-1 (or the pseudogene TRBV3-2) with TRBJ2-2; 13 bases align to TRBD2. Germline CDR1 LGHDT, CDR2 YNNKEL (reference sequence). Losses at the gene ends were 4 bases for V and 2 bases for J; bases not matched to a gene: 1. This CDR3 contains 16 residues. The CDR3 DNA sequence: TGTGCCAGCAGCCGGACTAGCGGGGGAAACACCGGGGAGCTGTTTTTT. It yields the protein CASSRTSGGNTGELFF.

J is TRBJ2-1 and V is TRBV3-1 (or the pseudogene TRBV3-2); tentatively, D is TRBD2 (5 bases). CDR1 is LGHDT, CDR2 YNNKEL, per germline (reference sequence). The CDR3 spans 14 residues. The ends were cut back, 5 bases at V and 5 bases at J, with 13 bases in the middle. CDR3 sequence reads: CASSDSLAHNEQFF. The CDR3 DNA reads TGTGCCAGCAGCGATTCTCTAGCCCACAATGAGCAGTTCTTC.

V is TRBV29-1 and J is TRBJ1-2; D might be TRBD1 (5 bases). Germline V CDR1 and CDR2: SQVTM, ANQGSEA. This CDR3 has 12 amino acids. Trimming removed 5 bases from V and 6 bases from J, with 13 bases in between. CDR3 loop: CSVRHGGHGYTF. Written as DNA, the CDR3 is TGCAGCGTTCGGCACGGGGGTCATGGCTACACCTTC.

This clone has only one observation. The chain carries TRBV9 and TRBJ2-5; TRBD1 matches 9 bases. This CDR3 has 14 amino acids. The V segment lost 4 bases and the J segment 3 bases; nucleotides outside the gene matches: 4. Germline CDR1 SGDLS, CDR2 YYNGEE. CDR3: CASSTRTGEETQYF. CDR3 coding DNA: TGTGCCAGCAGCACTCGGACAGGGGAAGAGACCCAGTACTTC.

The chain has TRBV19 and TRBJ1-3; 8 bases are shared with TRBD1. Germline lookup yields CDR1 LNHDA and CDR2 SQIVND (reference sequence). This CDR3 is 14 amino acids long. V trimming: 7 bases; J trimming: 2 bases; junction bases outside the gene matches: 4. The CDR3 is CASTTRGPGNTIYF. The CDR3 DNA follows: TGTGCCAGTACTACCAGGGGGCCTGGAAACACCATATATTTT.

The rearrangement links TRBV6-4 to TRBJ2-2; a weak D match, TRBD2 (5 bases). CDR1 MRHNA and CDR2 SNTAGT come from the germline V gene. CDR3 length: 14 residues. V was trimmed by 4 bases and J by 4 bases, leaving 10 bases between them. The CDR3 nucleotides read TGTGCCAGCAGTGTAGAGGGTACCACCGGGGAGCTGTTTTTT. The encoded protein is CASSVEGTTGELFF.

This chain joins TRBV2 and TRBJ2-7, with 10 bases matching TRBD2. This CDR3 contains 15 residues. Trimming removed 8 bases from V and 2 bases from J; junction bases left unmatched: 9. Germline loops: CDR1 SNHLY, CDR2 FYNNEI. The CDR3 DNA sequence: TGTGCCAGCGTCTGGACTAGCGGATCCCCCTACGAGCAGTACTTC. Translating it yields CASVWTSGSPYEQYF.

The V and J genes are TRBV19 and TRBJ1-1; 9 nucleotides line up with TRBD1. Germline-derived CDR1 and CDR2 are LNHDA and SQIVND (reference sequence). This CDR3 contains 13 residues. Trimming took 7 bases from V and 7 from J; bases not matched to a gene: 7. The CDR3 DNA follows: TGTGCCAGTACCCAGGGACAGGGCCTTGAAGCTTTCTTT. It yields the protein CASTQGQGLEAFF.

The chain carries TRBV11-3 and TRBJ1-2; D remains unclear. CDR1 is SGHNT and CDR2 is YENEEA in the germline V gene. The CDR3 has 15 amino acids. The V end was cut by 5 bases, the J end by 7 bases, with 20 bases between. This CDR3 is CASSPGGSGKGGYTF. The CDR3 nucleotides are TGTGCCAGCAGCCCAGGAGGCTCCGGGAAAGGTGGCTACACCTTC.

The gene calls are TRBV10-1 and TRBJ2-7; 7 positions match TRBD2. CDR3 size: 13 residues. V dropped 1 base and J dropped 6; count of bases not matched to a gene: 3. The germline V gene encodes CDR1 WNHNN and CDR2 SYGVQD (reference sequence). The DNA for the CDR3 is TGCGCCAGCAGTGAGTTCCGGGAGGCCGAGCAGTACTTC. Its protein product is CASSEFREAEQYF.